Listed below are T cell receptor beta chains from one sample, sequenced in a study of cytomegalovirus exposure and HLA in healthy donors. The data were produced by immunoSEQ multiplex PCR, yet TCRdb's version contains in-frame clones alone and is incomplete. Among some 150,000 clones listed, roughly 80% were seen once. Sequencing input: PBMCs. Receptors were obtained from a young woman in good health and CMV-seropositive. CDR3s include the opening cysteine and the closing phenylalanine or tryptophan. D genes are given only for firm matches. Not all rows give a size; the values are once, few, many and, for expanded clones, a class.

V	size	D	J	DNA	CDR3
TRBV7-9	NA	TRBD1	TRBJ1-2	TGTGCCAGCAGCCCGGGGACAGGGGTGGTAGGCTACACCTTC	CASSPGTGVVGYTF
TRBV4-1	few	TRBD1	TRBJ2-3	TGCGCCAGCAGCAAGCGACAGGGGCCTTCAGATACGCAGTATTTT	CASSKRQGPSDTQYF
TRBV28	few	NA	TRBJ2-7	TGTGCCAGCAGTGGAACAGTCTACGAGCAGTACTTC	CASSGTVYEQYF
TRBV6-5	NA	TRBD1	TRBJ2-3	TGTGCCAGCAGTTACTCGAGTACAGGGGGCGCTTATACGCAGTATTTT	CASSYSSTGGAYTQYF
TRBV5-1	NA	NA	TRBJ2-7	TGCGCCAGCAGCTTGAACCCCCTAGGGGCTCGTTTTGAGCAGTACTTC	CASSLNPLGARFEQYF
TRBV9	few	TRBD1	TRBJ2-1	TGTGCCAGCAGCGTAAGGACAGGGGGGATCAATGAGCAGTTCTTC	CASSVRTGGINEQFF
TRBV4-1	NA	NA	TRBJ1-4	TGCGCCAGCAGCCGATCAGGGAGGGATGAAAAACTGTTTTTT	CASSRSGRDEKLFF
TRBV12-5	few	TRBD1	TRBJ2-2	TGTGCTAGTGGTTTCTCTACGGGGCAGGGGGCGCTCACCGGGGAGCTGTTTTTT	CASGFSTGQGALTGELFF
TRBV21-1	NA	NA	TRBJ1-1	TGTGCCAGCAGCACTAGGACAGGGGTATTAGGGTCGAACACTGAAGCTTTCTTT	CASSTRTGVLGSNTEAFF
TRBV7-3	NA	TRBD2	TRBJ2-2	TGTGCCAGCACCCCAGACAGCGGGGGGACCGGGGAGCTGTTTTTT	CASTPDSGGTGELFF
TRBV6-1	once	NA	TRBJ1-4	TGTGCCAGCAGTGAAGCAGGCGGGCTAAATGAAAAACTGTTTTTT	CASSEAGGLNEKLFF
TRBV6-1	few	NA	TRBJ2-4	TGTGCCAGCAGTGAAAGAGGCTCAGTCGACATTCAGTACTTC	CASSERGSVDIQYF
TRBV5-1	NA	NA	TRBJ1-1	TGCGCCAGCAGCTTGGCCGGAGGGATGAACACTGAAGCTTTCTTT	CASSLAGGMNTEAFF
TRBV18	few	TRBD1	TRBJ1-2	TGTGCCAGCTCTCCGGGACAGGGAACAGGTGGCTACACCTTC	CASSPGQGTGGYTF
TRBV9	few	TRBD2	TRBJ2-7	TGTGCCAGCAGCTTTACTAGCGGGCCCCTCTACGAGCAGTACTTC	CASSFTSGPLYEQYF
TRBV10-2	once	TRBD2	TRBJ2-3	TGCGCCAGCAGTCCCCTTAGCGGGGGGGGGACAGATACGCAGTATTTT	CASSPLSGGGTDTQYF